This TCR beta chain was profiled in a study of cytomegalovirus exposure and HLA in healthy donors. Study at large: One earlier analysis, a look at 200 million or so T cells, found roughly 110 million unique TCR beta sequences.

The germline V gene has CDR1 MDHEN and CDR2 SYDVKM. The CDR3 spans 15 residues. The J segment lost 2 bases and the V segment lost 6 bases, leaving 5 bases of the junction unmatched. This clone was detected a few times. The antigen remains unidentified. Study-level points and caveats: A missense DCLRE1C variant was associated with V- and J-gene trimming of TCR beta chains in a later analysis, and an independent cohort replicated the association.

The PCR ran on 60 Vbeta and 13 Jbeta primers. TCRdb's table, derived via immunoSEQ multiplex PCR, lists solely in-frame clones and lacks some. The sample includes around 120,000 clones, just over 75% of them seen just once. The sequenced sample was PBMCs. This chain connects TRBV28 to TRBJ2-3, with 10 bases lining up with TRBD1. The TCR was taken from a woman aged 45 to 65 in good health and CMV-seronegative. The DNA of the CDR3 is TGTGCCAGCAGATCCGGGACAGGGGACACAGATACGCAGTATTTT. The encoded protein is CASRSGTGDTDTQYF.